This paragraph covers one T cell receptor (beta chain) sequence. A much larger clonotype is one base distant, so this may be a read error. The authors amplified TCR beta CDR3 regions, and they did so from RNA transcripts for repertoire sequencing. RT-PCR was first run with HTBI primers, then multiplex PCR in a second round. Each CDR3 protein is one row after TCRdb ran MiXCR on the multiplex PCR reads. The sample has 400,000 or so distinct CDR3 sequences; 15% to 20% are singletons. These data are taken from a study of Graves' ophthalmopathy and Graves' hyperthyroidism. The ends were cut back, 8 bases at V and 0 bases at J, with 23 bases in the middle. CDR1 LGHNA and CDR2 YNFKEQ come from the germline V gene. The CDR3 loop spans 17 amino acids.

The clonotype was recovered from an adult woman with stable Graves' hyperthyroidism. The sequenced sample consisted of peripheral blood. The J gene is TRBJ2-7, the V gene TRBV4-2; D is perhaps TRBD2 (6 bases). The CDR3 nucleotides read TGTGCCAGCCGCCTCGCTCGGTCTAGCGCATACTCCTACGAGCAGTACTTC. Its protein product is CASRLARSSAYSYEQYF.